The TCR beta chain under discussion was sequenced for a study of T cell clones after liver transplantation. Broader study findings: The donor-reactive repertoire was only partly measurable in two subjects, lacking donor cells.

TCRdb keeps only in-frame clones here, not all; method: immunoSEQ multiplex PCR. The repertoire holds fewer than 10,000 clones, with about two thirds as singletons. This CDR3 contains 14 residues. V was cut by 4 bases and J by 3 bases, with 13 bases left in between. The germline V gene has CDR1 SGHKS and CDR2 YYEKEE (reference sequence). This clone is judged medium-sized. Its antigen is not known. This rearrangement joins TRBV5-5 to TRBJ2-5; no clear D. The specimen was CD8+ T cells from blood, collected at the 15-month timepoint. The source is a human patient who received a liver transplant. Part of the T cells may come from the graft donor. Written as DNA, the CDR3 is TGTGCCAGCAGCCGTCACACATGGGAAGAGACCCAGTACTTC. Its translation is CASSRHTWEETQYF.